What follows are 26 T cell receptor beta chains derived from one specimen sequenced in a study of T cells in Graves' hyperthyroidism and ophthalmopathy. It was RNA transcripts that yielded the amplified TCR beta CDR3 regions. The primer set for the first-round RT-PCR of the TCR CDR3 was HTBI. TCRdb fed the multiplex PCR reads into MiXCR, producing one record per CDR3 protein. The sample contains about half a million distinct CDR3 sequences, about 24% of which appear only once. The sample comprised blood. The receptors shown here come from a woman in her twenties or thirties with Graves' ophthalmopathy.

The table lists this clonotype with many counts. V is TRBV27 and J is TRBJ1-1, with 9 bases that match TRBD1. The V gene's germline CDR1 is MNHEY and CDR2 SMNVEV (reference sequence). The CDR3 totals 14 residues. J lost 6 bases, V lost 5 bases, and 7 bases had no gene match. The chain's CDR3 is CASSIIQGAPEAFF. DNA of the CDR3: TGTGCCAGCAGTATTATACAGGGGGCTCCTGAAGCTTTCTTT.

This clonotype has at least ten counts. The chain couples TRBV5-1 to TRBJ1-1; D is uncertain. This CDR3 spans 13 amino acids. V lost 5 bases and J 4 bases, leaving 12 bases between the germline ends. Germline V gene data show CDR1 as SGHRS and CDR2 as YFSETQ. The CDR3: CASRRGFGTEAFF. CDR3 DNA: TGCGCCAGCAGACGGGGTTTCGGCACTGAAGCTTTCTTT.

V usage is TRBV5-1 and J usage is TRBJ1-1; 8 bases fit TRBD1. With V trimmed by 4 bases and J by 0 bases, 5 bases remained unmatched. Per the germline V gene, CDR1 is SGHRS and CDR2 is YFSETQ. The CDR3 runs 15 residues. This CDR3 is CASSRGTGMNTEAFF. DNA of the CDR3: TGCGCCAGCAGCCGGGGGACAGGTATGAACACTGAAGCTTTCTTT.

This clonotype has a count of ten or more. The V and J genes are TRBV7-2 and TRBJ2-7; D not resolved. V was trimmed by 4 bases and J by 6 bases, leaving 19 bases between them. The CDR3 runs 15 residues. CDR1 SGHTA and CDR2 FQGNSA come from the germline V gene. In DNA, the CDR3 is TGTGCCAGCAGCTCTTCTACCCTCCTTTCAGGCGAGCAGTACTTC. Amino acid sequence: CASSSSTLLSGEQYF.

This clonotype was detected only a few times. V and J are TRBV6-5 and TRBJ2-5, with TRBD2 matching 9 bases. Germline loops: CDR1 MNHEY, CDR2 SVGAGI. Trimming at V came to 3 bases and at J to 4 bases, leaving 3 bases not matched to a gene. The CDR3 loop spans 14 amino acids. The CDR3 DNA sequence: TGTGCCAGCAGTTATGCGGGGGGGGCAGAGACCCAGTACTTC. Protein sequence: CASSYAGGAETQYF.

The V call is TRBV20-1, the J call TRBJ1-3; no clear D gene. The CDR3 sequence is 14 residues long. Trimming left V 3 bases short and J 0 bases short, with 9 bases between. Germline assignment: CDR1 DFQATT and CDR2 SNEGSKA (reference sequence). CDR3 in amino acids: CSASSRASGNTIYF. CDR3 DNA sequence: TGCAGTGCTAGTTCGAGAGCCTCTGGAAACACCATATATTTT.

In its sample, this clonotype was seen many times. CDR3 residues: CASFGGGYTDTQYF. CDR3 nucleotide sequence: TGCGCCAGCTTCGGCGGGGGATACACAGATACGCAGTATTTT. The chain has TRBV5-1 and TRBJ2-3; TRBD2 matches 7 bases. The germline V gene has CDR1 SGHRS and CDR2 YFSETQ. V was pared by 7 bases and J by 2 bases, with 7 bases of the junction left unmatched. The CDR3 is made up of 14 amino acids.

This clonotype appeared many times. This rearrangement joins TRBV19 to TRBJ1-2; D uncertain. Trimming pared 0 bases from V and 5 bases from J, leaving 13 bases between. This CDR3 contains 15 residues. Per germline, CDR1 LNHDA and CDR2 SQIVND (reference sequence). The CDR3: CASSIDAGVGYGYTF. For the CDR3, the DNA is TGTGCCAGTAGTATAGATGCTGGGGTCGGGTATGGCTACACCTTC.

This clonotype has ten or more counts. The chain combines TRBV4-1 with TRBJ1-2; TRBD1 is a possible D gene (5 bases). Germline V gene data show CDR1 as MGHRA and CDR2 as YSYEKL. CDR3 size: 15 residues. Trimming stripped 4 bases from V and 3 bases from J, with 15 bases between. The DNA for the CDR3 is TGCGCCAGCAGCCCTGCTTCAGGGAGTGACTATGGCTACACCTTC. Its protein is CASSPASGSDYGYTF.

The chain combines TRBV12-3 or TRBV12-4 with TRBJ1-2; tentative D call: TRBD1 (6 bases). The V end was cut by 7 bases, the J end by 9 bases, with 18 bases between. The CDR3 loop spans 13 amino acids. In nucleotides, the CDR3 is TGTGCCAGCAATGGGGGCACGGGTTGGAGCTACACCTTC. Amino acid sequence: CASNGGTGWSYTF.

J is TRBJ1-5 and V is TRBV7-8; D call uncertain. V dropped 2 bases and J dropped 7 bases, with 9 bases sitting between them. This CDR3 is built from 13 residues. The germline V gene has CDR1 SGHVS and CDR2 FQNEAQ. This CDR3 is CASSLLGKQPQHF. In nucleotides, the CDR3 is TGTGCCAGCAGCTTATTGGGTAAACAGCCCCAGCATTTT.

This chain joins TRBV4-1 and TRBJ2-3, with D perhaps assigned TRBD1 or TRBD2 (5 bases each). This CDR3 has 14 residues. The V end was cut by 3 bases, the J end by 2 bases, with 9 bases between. Germline V gene data show CDR1 as MGHRA and CDR2 as YSYEKL. CDR3 sequence: CASSQGRNTDTQYF. Written as DNA, the CDR3 is TGCGCCAGCAGCCAGGGACGGAACACAGATACGCAGTATTTT.

As for this clonotype: This may be a read error, as it is one base from a much larger clone. This chain joins TRBV3-1 and TRBJ2-7; TRBD1 matches at 7 bases. CDR1 and CDR2 (germline): LGHDT, YNNKEL (reference sequence). The CDR3 contains 13 residues. V lost 5 bases to trimming and J lost 3 bases; unmatched junction nucleotides: 4. The chain's CDR3 is CASSKWDSYEQYF. In nucleotides, the CDR3 is TGTGCCAGCAGCAAATGGGACAGCTACGAGCAGTACTTC.

The chain is built from TRBV28 and TRBJ2-7; D might be TRBD1 (6 bases). CDR1 MDHEN and CDR2 SYDVKM come from the germline V gene. This CDR3 has 14 amino acids. The V end lost 4 bases, the J end lost 7 bases, and 17 bases lay between the germline ends. The CDR3 DNA is TGTGCCAGCAGTTATTATGGGGGCGCGAGGGAGCAGTACTTC. It yields the protein CASSYYGGAREQYF.

The sample holds many counts of this clonotype. The rearrangement joins TRBV3-1 to TRBJ1-2; D is ambiguous. Germline-derived CDR1 and CDR2 are LGHDT and YNNKEL (reference sequence). V lost 0 bases to trimming and J lost 3 bases, with 8 bases between them. The CDR3 spans 14 residues. The CDR3 here is CASSQEGRYYGYTF. Written as DNA, the CDR3 is TGTGCCAGCAGCCAAGAAGGCAGATACTATGGCTACACCTTC.

This clonotype showed up many times. The chain couples TRBV6-1 to TRBJ2-7; 9 bases are a match to TRBD2. The ends lost 5 bases at V and 3 bases at J; junction bases unmatched: 2. The CDR3 is made up of 13 amino acids. Germline V lookup: CDR1 MNHNS, CDR2 SASEGT. In DNA, the CDR3 is TGTGCCAGCAGTAGAGCGGGGGGCTACGAGCAGTACTTC. Translating gives CASSRAGGYEQYF.

This clonotype has a handful of counts. The V gene is TRBV19, the J gene TRBJ2-6; tentatively, D is TRBD2 (5 bases). Germline lookup yields CDR1 LNHDA and CDR2 SQIVND (reference sequence). This CDR3 has 16 residues. V was cut by 7 bases and J by 0 bases, with 13 bases left in between. The CDR3 spells CASTNPGFSGANVLTF. The CDR3 bases are TGTGCCAGTACCAACCCGGGGTTCTCTGGGGCCAACGTCCTGACTTTC.

This chain links TRBV11-3 with TRBJ1-2; the D is unclear. Germline V gene sequence: CDR1 SGHNT, CDR2 YENEEA. CDR3 length: 13 amino acids. The V gene lost 0 bases and the J gene lost 8 bases, with 10 bases spanning the gap. The CDR3, as DNA: TGTGCCAGCAGCTTAGACGACATCGGAGGCTACACCTTC. Its protein is CASSLDDIGGYTF.

This rearrangement joins TRBV2 to TRBJ2-7; D is uncertain. Germline V gene lookup returns CDR1 SNHLY and CDR2 FYNNEI. V shed 5 bases and J shed 2 bases, with 7 bases lying between them. The CDR3 length is 12 residues. This chain's CDR3 is CASSSPPYEQYF. The CDR3 DNA reads TGTGCCAGCAGTTCCCCCCCCTACGAGCAGTACTTC. The full variable domain, in which reference TRBV2 and TRBJ2-7 provide the parts outside the CDR3, is EPEVTQTPSHQVTQMGQEVILRCVPISNHLYFYWYRQILGQKVEFLVSFYNNEISEKSEIFDDQFSVERPDGSNFTLKIRSTKLEDSAMYFCASSSPPYEQYFGPGTRLTVT.

The CDR3 DNA reads as TGTGCCAGCAGTTTGGGGACTTTCGGTGAAGCTTTCTTT. Amino acid sequence: CASSLGTFGEAFF. The chain couples TRBV12-3 or TRBV12-4 to TRBJ1-1; TRBD1 might be the D (5 bases). V was trimmed by 3 bases and J by 7 bases, leaving 12 bases between them. The CDR3 runs 13 residues.

This clonotype was recorded at least ten times. Germline is not matched at one junction end, which may reflect a read error. The chain carries TRBV6-5 and TRBJ2-2; D is unresolved. Germline-derived CDR1 and CDR2 are MNHEY and SVGAGI. The CDR3 loop spans 13 amino acids. The DNA for the CDR3 is TGTGCCAGCAGTGACTCATACACCGGGGAGCTGTTTTTT. This encodes CASSDSYTGELFF.

This clonotype was recorded many times. This chain uses TRBV7-2 with TRBJ2-7, with D possibly matching TRBD2 (5 bases). Germline values: CDR1 SGHTA, CDR2 FQGNSA. The CDR3 totals 12 residues. V shed 5 bases and J shed 7 bases, with 12 bases lying between them. The CDR3 is CASSAGGSEQYF. The CDR3, as DNA: TGTGCCAGCAGCGCGGGTGGTAGTGAGCAGTACTTC. The entire variable domain, with the rest obtained from reference TRBV7-2 and TRBJ2-7, is as follows: GAGVSQSPSNKVTEKGKDVELRCDPISGHTALYWYRQSLGQGLEFLIYFQGNSAPDKSGLPSDRFSAERTGGSVSTLTIQRTQQEDSAVYLCASSAGGSEQYFGPGTRLTVT.

This chain joins TRBV12-3 or TRBV12-4 and TRBJ2-7; TRBD1 agrees at 8 bases. This CDR3 is 14 amino acids long. V lost 6 bases and J lost 2; bases outside the gene matches: 6. The CDR3 bases are TGTGCCAGCAGCCGACAGGGGAACCCCTACGAGCAGTACTTC. It specifies CASSRQGNPYEQYF.

At least ten counts were recorded for this clonotype. The chain couples TRBV27 to TRBJ1-2; D possibly corresponds to TRBD1 (6 bases). Germline V gene data show CDR1 as MNHEY and CDR2 as SMNVEV (reference sequence). There are 13 residues in the CDR3. Trimming removed 10 bases at V and 2 bases at J, with 14 bases between. Here the CDR3 reads CATSSRGNYGYTF. The CDR3 region has the DNA TGTGCCACCTCGTCTAGGGGGAACTATGGCTACACCTTC.

This clonotype was found many times. The chain combines TRBV29-1 with TRBJ1-1; D might be TRBD1 (5 bases). Trimming cost V 3 bases and J 11 bases, with 13 bases left between them. The CDR3 loop spans 11 amino acids. The germline V gene has CDR1 SQVTM and CDR2 ANQGSEA. CDR3 sequence (DNA): TGCAGCGTTGACGGGGGTGGTGGCGCTTTCTTT. This codes for CSVDGGGGAFF.

There are many counts of this clonotype. The limits of the CDR3 on the DNA are not certain, so only TCRdb's listed CDR3 is given. V is TRBV27 and J is TRBJ2-7; TRBD1, the D gene given by the table, was not confirmed from the DNA. The germline V gene has CDR1 MNHEY and CDR2 SMNVEV (reference sequence). The CDR3 comprises 14 residues, both ends counted. CDR3 residues: CASSLSDSISAQYF.